The text below deals with one TCR beta chain. Participating donors were healthy, HIV-negative adults free of recent acute infections or vaccinations. This specimen comes from a study of shared clonotypes between healthy human individuals. Looked up from germline, CDR1 is SGHTA and CDR2 is FQGNSA. With V trimmed by 2 bases and J by 4 bases, 6 bases remained unmatched. The CDR3 runs 16 residues. Using about 190 ng DNA, approximately 27,000 T cell genomes, the sorted-subset replicate PCRs were run. Produced via immunoSEQ multiplex PCR; TCRdb's table is partial and in-frame only. Of about 1 million clones listed, roughly 74% were seen once; the top ten hold under 0.6%.

Sequencing was done on a sample of memory CD4+ T cells from PBMCs. As to subset: CD45RA-negative fraction. The origin of this receptor is a man aged 18 to 29 in good health. Some clones in this sample may be carry-over from other donors' samples. This chain uses TRBV7-2 with TRBJ1-3; 9 bases are a match to TRBD1. The CDR3 DNA sequence: TGTGCCAGCAGCTTATATGGGACAGGGATAGGAAACACCATATATTTT. Protein: CASSLYGTGIGNTIYF.